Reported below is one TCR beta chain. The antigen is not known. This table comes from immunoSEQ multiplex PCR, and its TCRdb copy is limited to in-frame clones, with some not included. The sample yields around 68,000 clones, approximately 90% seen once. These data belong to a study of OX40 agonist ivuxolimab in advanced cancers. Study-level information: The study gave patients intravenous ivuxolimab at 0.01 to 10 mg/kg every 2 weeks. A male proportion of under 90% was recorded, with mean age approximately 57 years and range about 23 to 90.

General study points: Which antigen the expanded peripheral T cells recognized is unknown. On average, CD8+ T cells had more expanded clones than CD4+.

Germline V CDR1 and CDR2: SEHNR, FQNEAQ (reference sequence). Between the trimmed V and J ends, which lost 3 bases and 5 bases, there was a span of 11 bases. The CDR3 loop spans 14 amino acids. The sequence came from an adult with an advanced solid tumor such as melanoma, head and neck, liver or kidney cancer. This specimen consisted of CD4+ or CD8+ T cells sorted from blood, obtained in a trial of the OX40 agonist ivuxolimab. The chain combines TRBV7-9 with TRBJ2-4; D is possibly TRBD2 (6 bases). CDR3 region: CASSLEPSENIQYF. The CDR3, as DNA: TGTGCCAGCAGCTTGGAGCCTAGCGAAAACATTCAGTACTTC.